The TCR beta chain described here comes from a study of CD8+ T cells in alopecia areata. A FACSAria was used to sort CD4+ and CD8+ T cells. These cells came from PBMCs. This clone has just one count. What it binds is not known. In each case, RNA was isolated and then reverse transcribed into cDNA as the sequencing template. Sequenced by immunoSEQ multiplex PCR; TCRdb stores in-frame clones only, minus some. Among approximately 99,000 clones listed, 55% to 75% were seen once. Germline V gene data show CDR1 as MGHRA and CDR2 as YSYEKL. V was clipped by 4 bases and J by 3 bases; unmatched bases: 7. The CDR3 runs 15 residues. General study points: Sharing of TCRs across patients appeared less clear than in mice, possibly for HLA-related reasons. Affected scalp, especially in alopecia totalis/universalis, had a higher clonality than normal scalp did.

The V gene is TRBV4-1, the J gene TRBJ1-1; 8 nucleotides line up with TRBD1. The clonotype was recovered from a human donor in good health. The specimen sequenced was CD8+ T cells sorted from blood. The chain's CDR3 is CASSRGQGGDTEAFF. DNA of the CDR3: TGCGCCAGCAGCCGCGGACAGGGAGGGGACACTGAAGCTTTCTTT.